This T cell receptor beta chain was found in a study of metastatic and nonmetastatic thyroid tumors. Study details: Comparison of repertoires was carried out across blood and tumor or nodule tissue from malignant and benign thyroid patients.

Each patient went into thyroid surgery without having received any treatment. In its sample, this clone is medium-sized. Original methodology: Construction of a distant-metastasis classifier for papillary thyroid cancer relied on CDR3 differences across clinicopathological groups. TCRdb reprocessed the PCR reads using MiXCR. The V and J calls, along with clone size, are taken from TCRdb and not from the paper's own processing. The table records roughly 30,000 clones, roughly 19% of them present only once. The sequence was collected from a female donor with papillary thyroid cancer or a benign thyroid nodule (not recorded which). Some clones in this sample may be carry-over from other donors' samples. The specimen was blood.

The CDR3 DNA reads TGTGCCGGCAAACGAGCGGGGGGGCACAATGAGCAGTTCTTC. Its translation is CAGKRAGGHNEQFF. This rearrangement joins TRBV28 to TRBJ2-1, with TRBD2 matching over 10 bases. V was pared by 11 bases and J by 5 bases, with 9 bases of the junction left unmatched. The CDR3 totals 14 residues. Germline assignment: CDR1 MDHEN and CDR2 SYDVKM. The variable domain in full, with the rest retrieved from reference TRBV28 and TRBJ2-1, is DVKVTQSSRYLVKRTGEKVFLECVQDMDHENMFWYRQDPGLGLRLIYFSYDVKMKEKGDIPEGYSVSREKKERFSLILESASTNQTSMYLCAGKRAGGHNEQFFGPGTRLTVL.